Below, 24 T cell receptor beta chains from the same sample are listed, as sequenced in a study of patients and donors after allogeneic stem cell transplantation. One entry per CDR3 protein results from TCRdb running MiXCR on the RT-PCR reads. The table shows some 230,000 distinct CDR3 sequences, with approximately 14% occurring only once. The sequencing input was blood, either unsorted or a sorted T cell fraction (not recorded which). These receptors were collected from a human donor who was either an allogeneic HSCT recipient or a stem cell or donor lymphocyte infusion donor (not recorded which). It is not recorded whose cells these are; they may come from a transplant donor.

This clonotype was recorded many times. V usage is TRBV18 and J usage is TRBJ2-1; maybe TRBD1 (6 bases). V gave up 3 bases and J gave up 10 bases, with 19 bases separating them. This CDR3 comprises 15 residues. The germline gives CDR1 KGHSH, CDR2 LQKENI. CDR3 loop: CASSPPGGSAREQFF. CDR3 nucleotides: TGTGCCAGCTCACCCCCTGGGGGCTCCGCAAGGGAGCAGTTCTTC. The variable domain in full, with the rest retrieved from reference TRBV18 and TRBJ2-1, is NAGVMQNPRHLVRRRGQEARLRCSPMKGHSHVYWYRQLPEEGLKFMVYLQKENIIDESGMPKERFSAEFPKEGPSILRIQQVVRGDSAAYFCASSPPGGSAREQFFGPGTRLTVL.

A few counts support this clonotype. V usage is TRBV28 and J usage is TRBJ2-3, with TRBD2 matching 7 bases. V was pared by 5 bases and J by 3 bases, with 5 bases of the junction left unmatched. CDR3 length equals 14 residues. From germline, CDR1 is MDHEN and CDR2 SYDVKM. The CDR3 sequence: CASSETSVTDTQYF. The CDR3 nucleotides are TGTGCCAGCAGTGAAACTAGCGTTACAGATACGCAGTATTTT.

Of note for this clonotype: A much larger clone differs by one base, so this may be a read error. The chain joins TRBV11-2 to TRBJ1-6; tentative D call: TRBD1 (5 bases). The CDR3 is 17 amino acids. Germline assignment: CDR1 SGHAT and CDR2 FQNNGV. The CDR3: CATSLGEWAGIDSPLHF. CDR3 DNA: TGTGCCACCAGCTTAGGAGAATGGGCAGGGATTGATTCACCCCTCCACTTT.

This sequence joins TRBV18 and TRBJ2-7; D possibly matches TRBD1 or TRBD2 (5 bases each). CDR1 KGHSH and CDR2 LQKENI come from the germline V gene. V lost 4 bases and J lost 2, with 15 bases in between. CDR3 length: 15 amino acids. The DNA for the CDR3 is TGTGCCAGCTCACTCAGAGGGGACGGGGCCTACGAGCAGTACTTC. It codes for CASSLRGDGAYEQYF.

This clonotype occurred many times. This chain uses TRBV5-1 with TRBJ1-2; 8 bases map to TRBD1. The ends lost 0 bases at V and 7 bases at J; junction bases unmatched: 5. This CDR3 region has 14 residues. The germline gives CDR1 SGHRS, CDR2 YFSETQ. DNA for the CDR3: TGCGCCAGCAGCTTGGAACAGGGGGTGTTTGGCTACACCTTC. Translating gives CASSLEQGVFGYTF.

This clonotype was detected ten times or more. The V and J genes are TRBV2 and TRBJ1-3; D call uncertain. CDR3 length: 14 residues. Germline V gives CDR1 SNHLY, CDR2 FYNNEI. V shed 8 bases and J shed 4 bases, with 15 bases lying between them. CDR3 sequence reads: CASGRSRIGNTIYF. Here the CDR3 DNA reads TGTGCCAGCGGGAGATCGAGAATCGGAAACACCATATATTTT.

At least ten counts were recorded for this clonotype. The chain recombines TRBV20-1 with TRBJ2-5; no clear D. CDR3 length: 10 amino acids. Trimming took 5 bases from V and 5 from J, leaving 6 bases between them. Looked up from germline, CDR1 is DFQATT and CDR2 is SNEGSKA (reference sequence). The CDR3 bases are TGCAGTGCTTCCCCGGAGACCCAGTACTTC. Translating it yields CSASPETQYF.

The CDR3 bases are TGTGCCAGCAGCAAGAAGTCGAGCGGAGGGGAGGAGACCCAGTACTTC. Residues: CASSKKSSGGEETQYF. The chain has TRBV3-1 and TRBJ2-5, with TRBD2 as a possible D gene (6 bases). Trimming stripped 5 bases from V and 5 bases from J, with 21 bases between. The CDR3 has 16 amino acids. CDR1 is LGHDT and CDR2 is YNNKEL in the germline V gene (reference sequence).

This clonotype was found many times. V gene TRBV20-1 combines with J gene TRBJ1-1, with a weak D call TRBD1 (6 bases). CDR1 and CDR2 from the germline V gene are DFQATT and SNEGSKA (reference sequence). The CDR3 contains 16 residues. With 2 bases removed from V and 1 base from J, the gap between germline ends came to 17 bases. Here the CDR3 reads CSARRPLGGQNTEAFF. The CDR3 DNA follows: TGCAGTGCTAGACGCCCCCTCGGGGGGCAGAACACTGAAGCTTTCTTT.

This clonotype appeared many times. The chain has TRBV5-1 and TRBJ2-3; possible D gene TRBD2, 6 bases. V dropped 2 bases and J dropped 4 bases, with 11 bases sitting between them. Germline lookup yields CDR1 SGHRS and CDR2 YFSETQ. The CDR3 loop spans 14 amino acids. The CDR3 spells CASSFAGSSDTQYF. In DNA form, the CDR3 reads TGCGCCAGCAGCTTTGCGGGGTCATCAGATACGCAGTATTTT.

This clonotype was found many times. The rearrangement uses TRBV10-3 and TRBJ1-4; the D gene is possibly TRBD1 (5 bases). The CDR3 sequence is 15 residues long. Germline CDR1 is ENHRY and CDR2 is SYGVKD. The V and J ends lost 5 bases and 8 bases respectively, with 18 bases between them. CDR3: CAISSPASGNEKLFF. The CDR3 bases are TGTGCCATCAGTTCACCCGCCTCAGGGAACGAAAAACTGTTTTTT.

This clonotype was detected many times. This sequence joins TRBV14 and TRBJ2-5; no clear D gene. CDR1 is SGHDN, CDR2 FVKESK, per germline. Trimming took 0 bases from V and 6 from J, leaving 8 bases between them. This CDR3 is 13 amino acids long. CDR3 coding DNA: TGTGCCAGCAGCCAAGATTCAACCCAGACCCAGTACTTC. This translates into CASSQDSTQTQYF.

The V gene is TRBV29-1, the J gene TRBJ1-2; 9 bases map to TRBD1. Germline CDR1 and CDR2: SQVTM and ANQGSEA. The CDR3 runs to 13 residues. V dropped 5 bases and J dropped 4; count of bases not matched to a gene: 5. The CDR3 DNA reads as TGCAGCGTTCAAACAGGGGGCAGCTATGGCTACACCTTC. As protein: CSVQTGGSYGYTF.

This clonotype was counted at least ten times. This sequence joins TRBV12-3 or TRBV12-4 and TRBJ2-2, with TRBD2 as a possible D gene (6 bases). CDR3 length equals 15 residues. V was clipped by 0 bases and J by 8 bases, with 13 bases between them. The CDR3 nucleotides are TGTGCCAGCAGTTTAGCGGGGGGTATCACTGGGGAGCTGTTTTTT. Translation: CASSLAGGITGELFF.

This clonotype has just a few counts. The chain couples TRBV9 to TRBJ1-6; maybe TRBD1 (5 bases). The CDR3 spans 13 residues. Trimming cost V 7 bases and J 9 bases, with 14 bases left between them. The germline V gene has CDR1 SGDLS and CDR2 YYNGEE. CDR3 sequence: CASDSAGFSPLHF. In DNA, the CDR3 is TGTGCCAGCGACTCGGCAGGGTTTTCACCCCTCCACTTT.

The chain carries TRBV4-3 and TRBJ1-6; 7 nucleotides match TRBD1. The CDR3 sequence is 19 residues long. V dropped 0 bases and J dropped 6; count of bases not matched to a gene: 14. From germline, CDR1 is LGHNA and CDR2 YSLEER. CDR3 nucleotide sequence: TGCGCCAGCAGCCAAGAGGCTGACAAAACGGGACAGTTTAATTCACCCCTCCACTTT. The encoded protein is CASSQEADKTGQFNSPLHF.

The J gene is TRBJ2-5, the V gene TRBV20-1; D remains unclear. V dropped 5 bases and J dropped 7 bases, with 17 bases sitting between them. This CDR3 has 13 residues. In germline, CDR1 is DFQATT, CDR2 SNEGSKA (reference sequence). CDR3 protein: CSAPLLGGRTQYF. The CDR3 DNA is TGCAGTGCTCCCCTCTTGGGTGGTCGGACCCAGTACTTC.

This clonotype was counted many times. The chain carries TRBV15 and TRBJ1-1, with D uncertain. Trimming pared 5 bases from V and 5 bases from J, leaving 12 bases between. The CDR3 runs 13 residues. Germline CDR1 reads LNHNV; CDR2 reads YYDKDF (reference sequence). CDR3 DNA sequence: TGTGCCACCAGCCTGGGATTACGGACTGAAGCTTTCTTT. As protein: CATSLGLRTEAFF.

This clonotype was seen more than once but under ten times. The chain links TRBV19 to TRBJ2-1; a weak D match, TRBD2 (7 bases). V was shortened by 3 bases and J by 0 bases, with 12 bases between the two germline ends. CDR1 is LNHDA and CDR2 is SQIVND in the germline V gene (reference sequence). The CDR3 extends over 16 amino acids. Here the CDR3 DNA reads TGTGCCAGTAGTATCCAACGGGGGGCCTCCTACAATGAGCAGTTCTTC. Encoded protein: CASSIQRGASYNEQFF. The full variable domain, its missing parts supplied by reference TRBV19 and TRBJ2-1, is DGGITQSPKYLFRKEGQNVTLSCEQNLNHDAMYWYRQDPGQGLRLIYYSQIVNDFQKGDIAEGYSVSREKKESFPLTVTSAQKNPTAFYLCASSIQRGASYNEQFFGPGTRLTVL.

This clonotype was recorded a few times. The chain links TRBV6-1 to TRBJ1-4, with TRBD1 as a possible D gene (5 bases). CDR1 is MNHNS, CDR2 SASEGT, per germline. Trimming took off 1 base at V and 8 bases at J, with 11 bases between the two ends. The CDR3 covers 14 residues. The CDR3 DNA reads TGTGCCAGCAGTGAAGGCAGGGCCAGAGAAAAACTGTTTTTT. This translates into CASSEGRAREKLFF.

In its sample, this clonotype was seen a few times. The V gene is TRBV3-1, the J gene TRBJ2-1; 11 bases line up with TRBD2. With 0 bases clipped from V and 5 bases from J, the junction kept 9 bases outside the gene matches. The germline V gene has CDR1 LGHDT and CDR2 YNNKEL (reference sequence). CDR3 length equals 18 residues. CDR3 in DNA: TGTGCCAGCAGCCAAGATCTAGTAGCGGGGGGGCCCCACAATGAGCAGTTCTTC. Translation: CASSQDLVAGGPHNEQFF.

The gene calls are TRBV20-1 and TRBJ2-7; 11 nucleotides agree with TRBD2. The CDR3 is 16 residues long. J lost 1 base, V lost 1 base, and 6 bases had no gene match. Germline-derived CDR1 and CDR2 are DFQATT and SNEGSKA (reference sequence). The CDR3 DNA reads TGCAGTGCTAGAGGGCTAGCGGGGGGTGCTTCCTACGAGCAGTACTTC. Translating gives CSARGLAGGASYEQYF.

The rearrangement joins TRBV18 to TRBJ1-1; no clear D. V dropped 11 bases and J dropped 0 bases, with 16 bases sitting between them. Germline values: CDR1 KGHSH, CDR2 LQKENI. The CDR3 extends over 14 amino acids. DNA for the CDR3: TGTGCCTACTCACCGTGGACGGTGAACACTGAAGCTTTCTTT. Its protein is CAYSPWTVNTEAFF.

This clonotype was detected many times. The CDR3 loop is CSAHTGEDYTF. The CDR3 region has the DNA TGCAGTGCTCATACGGGGGAAGACTACACCTTC. V is TRBV20-1 and J is TRBJ1-2, with D possibly being TRBD1 (5 bases). The ends were cut back, 5 bases at V and 10 bases at J, with 14 bases in the middle. CDR3 length: 11 residues. Germline V gene sequence: CDR1 DFQATT, CDR2 SNEGSKA (reference sequence).